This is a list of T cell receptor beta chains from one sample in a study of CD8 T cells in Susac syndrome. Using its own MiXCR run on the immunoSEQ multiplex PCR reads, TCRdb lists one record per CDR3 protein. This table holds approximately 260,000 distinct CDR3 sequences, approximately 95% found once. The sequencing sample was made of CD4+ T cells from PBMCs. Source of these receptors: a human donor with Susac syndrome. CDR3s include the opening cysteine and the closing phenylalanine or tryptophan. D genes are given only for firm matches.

TGCAGTGCTAGAGGGACAGGGCCAGGGGCCAACGTCCTGACTTTC CSARGTGPGANVLTF TRBV20-1 TRBD1 TRBJ2-6
TGCAGTGCTAGTCGCCGGCGGACCTCCTACGAGCAGTACTTC CSASRRRTSYEQYF TRBV20-1 NA TRBJ2-7
TGTGCCAGCAGCCAAGACTTCAGACGCGGGCCCCAAGAGACCCAGTACTTC CASSQDFRRGPQETQYF TRBV3-1 NA TRBJ2-5
TGTGCCAGCAGCCAATCGACGGCTTCCTACAATGAGCAGTTCTTC CASSQSTASYNEQFF TRBV3-1 NA TRBJ2-1
TGTGCCAGCAGTCAAGCCGGGACAGGGGCGGGGAACATTCAGTACTTC CASSQAGTGAGNIQYF TRBV27 TRBD1 TRBJ2-4
TGTGCCTGGAGTCAACAGGGGAGAGGTGCTTTCTTT CAWSQQGRGAFF TRBV30 TRBD1 TRBJ1-1
TGTGCCAGCAGCTTGGGTACCTCGGGAGAGCAGTACTTC CASSLGTSGEQYF TRBV7-3 NA TRBJ2-7
TGTGCCAGCAGCTTAACCAGGGGCACCTACGAGCAGTACTTC CASSLTRGTYEQYF TRBV7-9 NA TRBJ2-7
TGCAGCGTTTCTTCCGGGACAGGCAACTACGAGCAGTACTTC CSVSSGTGNYEQYF TRBV29-1 TRBD1 TRBJ2-7
TGTGCCATCAGTGAGAGGTCTAACGAGCAGTACTTC CAISERSNEQYF TRBV10-3 NA TRBJ2-7
TGTGCCAGCAGTTTATGGGGGCCAGGCGGCTACACCTTC CASSLWGPGGYTF TRBV28 NA TRBJ1-2